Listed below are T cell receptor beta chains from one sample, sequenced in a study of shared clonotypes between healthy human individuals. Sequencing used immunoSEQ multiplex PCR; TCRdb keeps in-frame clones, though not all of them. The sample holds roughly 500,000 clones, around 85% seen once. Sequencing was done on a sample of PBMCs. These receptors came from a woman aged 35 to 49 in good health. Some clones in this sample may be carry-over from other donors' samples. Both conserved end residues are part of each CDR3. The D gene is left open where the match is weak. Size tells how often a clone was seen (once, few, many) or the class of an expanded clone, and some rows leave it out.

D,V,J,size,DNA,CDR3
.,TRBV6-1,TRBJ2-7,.,TGTGCCAGCAGTGAAGCGGACATCTACGAGCAGTACTTC,CASSEADIYEQYF
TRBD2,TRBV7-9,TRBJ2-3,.,TGTGCCAGCAGCTTACGGTCGGGGAGGGCATGGGATACGCAGTATTTT,CASSLRSGRAWDTQYF
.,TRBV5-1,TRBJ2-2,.,TGCGCCAGCAGCTTTTCCTGGGGTCCTGACGGGGAGCTGTTTTTT,CASSFSWGPDGELFF
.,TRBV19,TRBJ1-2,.,TGTGCCAGTAGTATTCGGTCCTATGGCTACACCTTC,CASSIRSYGYTF
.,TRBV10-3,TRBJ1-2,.,TGTGCCATCTCGGAGTCAGGGGCTAACTATGGCTACACCTTC,CAISESGANYGYTF
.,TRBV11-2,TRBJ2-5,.,TGTGCCAGCAGCTTAGGGAGCGGGTTGGGGGAGACCCAGTACTTC,CASSLGSGLGETQYF
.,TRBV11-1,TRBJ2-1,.,TGTGCCAGCAGCTTAGGGGGATTCTACAATGAGCAGTTCTTC,CASSLGGFYNEQFF
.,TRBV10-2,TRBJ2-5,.,TGCGCCAGCAGTGAGGAAGGGCTTAACGTGGAGACCCAGTACTTC,CASSEEGLNVETQYF
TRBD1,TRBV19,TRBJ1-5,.,TGTGCCAGTAGTATAGCCGGGACAGGGGCAGATCAGCCCCAGCATTTT,CASSIAGTGADQPQHF
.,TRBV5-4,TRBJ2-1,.,TGTGCCAGCAGCTTGGGGACTGTCTCTCGGAATGAGCAGTTCTTC,CASSLGTVSRNEQFF
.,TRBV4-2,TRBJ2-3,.,TGTGCCAGCAGCCAAGTTAGCTCTCGGTCCACAGATACGCAGTATTTT,CASSQVSSRSTDTQYF
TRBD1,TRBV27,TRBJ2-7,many,TGTGCCAGCAGTTATCGACAGGGTTACGAGCAGTACTTC,CASSYRQGYEQYF
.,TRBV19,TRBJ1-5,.,TGTGCCAGTAGTGCCGCGAATAGCAATCAGCCCCAGCATTTT,CASSAANSNQPQHF
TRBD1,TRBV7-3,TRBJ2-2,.,TGTGCCAGCAGCAAACAGGGGGCGCGCACCGGGGAGCTGTTTTTT,CASSKQGARTGELFF
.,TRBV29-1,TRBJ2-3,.,TGCAGCGTTGAAGAATTCGTCAGCACAGATACGCAGTATTTT,CSVEEFVSTDTQYF
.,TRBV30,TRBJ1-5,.,TGTGCCTGGAGTACAGGGTTTTTTCAGCCCCAGCATTTT,CAWSTGFFQPQHF
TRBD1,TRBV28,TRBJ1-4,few,TGTGCCAGCAGTTCAGGACAGGCTACTAATGAAAAACTGTTTTTT,CASSSGQATNEKLFF
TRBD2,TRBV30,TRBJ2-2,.,TGTGCCTGGAGTGTGCTAGCGGGAAACACCGGGGAGCTGTTTTTT,CAWSVLAGNTGELFF
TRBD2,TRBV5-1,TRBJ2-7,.,TGCGCCAGCAGCTTGGGACTAGCGGGAGCCGAGCAGTACTTC,CASSLGLAGAEQYF
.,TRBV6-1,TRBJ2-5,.,TGTGCCAGCAAGAGGACATTGGAGACCCAGTACTTC,CASKRTLETQYF
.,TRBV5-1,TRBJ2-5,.,TGCGCCAGCAGCTTGGTCCCGCAAGAGACCCAGTACTTC,CASSLVPQETQYF
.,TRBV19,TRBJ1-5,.,TGTGCCAGTAGTAGGGGCGAGAGAAATCAGCCCCAGCATTTT,CASSRGERNQPQHF
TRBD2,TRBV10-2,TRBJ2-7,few,TGCGCCAGCAGTGAGAGTAGCGGGAGCTCCTACGAGCAGTACTTC,CASSESSGSSYEQYF
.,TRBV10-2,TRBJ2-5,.,TGCGCCAGCAGTGAAGGAGGTAGCGGAGAAGAGACCCAGTACTTC,CASSEGGSGEETQYF
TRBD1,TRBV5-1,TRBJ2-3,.,TGCGCCAGCCAGACAGGGGGTGGAGATACGCAGTATTTT,CASQTGGGDTQYF
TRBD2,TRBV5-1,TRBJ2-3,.,TGCGCCAGCAGCAGGGGGACTAGCGGGAGCACAGATACGCAGTATTTT,CASSRGTSGSTDTQYF
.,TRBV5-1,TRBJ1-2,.,TGCGCCAGCAGTCGGGACGACGCAACGGGAGGCTACACCTTC,CASSRDDATGGYTF
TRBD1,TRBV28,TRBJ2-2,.,TGTGCCAGCAGTTTATGGCGCTTCAAACAGGGGGCCACCGGGGAGCTGTTTTTT,CASSLWRFKQGATGELFF
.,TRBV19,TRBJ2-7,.,TGTGCCAGTAGTATAGGCGTTGGGGTCTACGAGCAGTACTTC,CASSIGVGVYEQYF
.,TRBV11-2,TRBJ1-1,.,TGTGCCAGCAGCTTACGTGGGGGCTCTGGCACTGAAGCTTTCTTT,CASSLRGGSGTEAFF
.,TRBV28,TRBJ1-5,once,TGTGCCAGCAGTTTACCTTGGGCTTCGCAGCCCCAGCATTTT,CASSLPWASQPQHF
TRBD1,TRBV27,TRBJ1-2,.,TGTGCCAGCAGGACGACAGGGGGAAACTATGGCTACACCTTC,CASRTTGGNYGYTF
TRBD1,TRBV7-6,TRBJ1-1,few,TGTGCCAGCAGCTTAGGACAGGGCCGTGAAGCTTTCTTT,CASSLGQGREAFF
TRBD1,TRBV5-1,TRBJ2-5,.,TGCGCCAGCAGCTTACCCCCCGGGACAGGGGGCAGAGAGACCCAGTACTTC,CASSLPPGTGGRETQYF
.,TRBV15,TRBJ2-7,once,TGTGCCACCAGCAGAGATCTCCAGGCCTACGAGCAGTACTTC,CATSRDLQAYEQYF
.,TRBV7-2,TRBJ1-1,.,TGTGCCAGCAGCTTTGCGACAAACACTGAAGCTTTCTTT,CASSFATNTEAFF
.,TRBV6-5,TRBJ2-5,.,TGTGCCAGCAGATCCAGGGCTGGAGAGACCCAGTACTTC,CASRSRAGETQYF
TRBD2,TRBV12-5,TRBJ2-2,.,TGTGCTAGTGCCCTGGGGGGGGGAGGGCCCGGGGAGCTGTTTTTT,CASALGGGGPGELFF
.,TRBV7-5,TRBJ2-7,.,TGTGCCAGAAGCTCCCGGGACAGGGGATCCTACGAGCAGTACTTC,CARSSRDRGSYEQYF
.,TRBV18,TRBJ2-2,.,TGTGCCAGCTCACAGGGAATATGGGCCGCGAACACCGGGGAGCTGTTTTTT,CASSQGIWAANTGELFF
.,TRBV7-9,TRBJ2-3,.,TGTGCCAGCAGCGACACCGGGACTAGCACAGATACGCAGTATTTT,CASSDTGTSTDTQYF
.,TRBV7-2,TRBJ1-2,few,TGTGCCAGCAGCAAAGCAGGAGGGTCGGACTATGGCTACACCTTC,CASSKAGGSDYGYTF
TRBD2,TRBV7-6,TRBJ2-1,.,TGTGCCAGCAGCCAGTATGGGGGAGGGAGCTACAATGAGCAGTTCTTC,CASSQYGGGSYNEQFF
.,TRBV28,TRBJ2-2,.,TGTGCCAGCAGTTTAGAAAGGGGGAACACCGGGGAGCTGTTTTTT,CASSLERGNTGELFF
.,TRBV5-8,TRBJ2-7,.,TGTGCCAGCAGCTTGGTTTTCGGCGGGGATCGAACCTACGAGCAGTACTTC,CASSLVFGGDRTYEQYF
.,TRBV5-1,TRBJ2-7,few,TGCGCCAGCAGCTTGGAGTACGGATACGAGCAGTACTTC,CASSLEYGYEQYF
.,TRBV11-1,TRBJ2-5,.,TGTGCCAGCAGCTTATACGGACAGCTCCAAGAGACCCAGTACTTC,CASSLYGQLQETQYF